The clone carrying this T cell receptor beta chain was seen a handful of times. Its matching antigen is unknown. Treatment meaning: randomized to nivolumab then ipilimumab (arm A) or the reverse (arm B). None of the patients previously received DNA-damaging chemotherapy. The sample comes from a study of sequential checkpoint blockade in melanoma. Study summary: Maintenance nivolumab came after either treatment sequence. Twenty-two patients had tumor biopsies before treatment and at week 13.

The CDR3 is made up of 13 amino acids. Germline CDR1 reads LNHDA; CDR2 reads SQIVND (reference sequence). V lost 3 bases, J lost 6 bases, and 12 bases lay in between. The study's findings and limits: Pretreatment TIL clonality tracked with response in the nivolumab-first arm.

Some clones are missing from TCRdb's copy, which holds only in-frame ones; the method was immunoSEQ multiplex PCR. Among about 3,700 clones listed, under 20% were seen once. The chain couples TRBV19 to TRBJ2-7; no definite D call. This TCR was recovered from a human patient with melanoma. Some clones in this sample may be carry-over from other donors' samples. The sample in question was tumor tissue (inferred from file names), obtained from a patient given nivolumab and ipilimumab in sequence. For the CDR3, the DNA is TGTGCCAGTAGTATTCTTGGATCGGGCGAGCAGTACTTC. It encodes CASSILGSGEQYF.